This is a list of T cell receptor beta chains from one sample in a study of preoperative IRX-2 immunotherapy in early breast cancer. Method: immunoSEQ multiplex PCR; TCRdb's copy keeps in-frame clones and lacks some. The sample gives about 33,000 clones, roughly 89% of which show up once; 1.6% is in the top ten. Sequencing used tumor tissue, obtained after IRX-2 immunotherapy. The receptor source for this set is a human donor with breast cancer. Both conserved end residues are part of each CDR3. D genes are given only for firm matches. The size field is filled for only some rows; it gives once, few, many or a size class.

>TRBJ1-2|NA|TRBV19|NA
CASSIDFRGVSYGYTF
TGTGCCAGTAGTATAGATTTCCGAGGGGTAAGCTATGGCTACACCTTC
>TRBJ1-1|NA|TRBV14|NA
CASSLQDYTEAFF
TGTGCCAGCAGCCTCCAAGATTACACTGAAGCTTTCTTT
>TRBJ1-6|NA|TRBV11-3|NA
CASSLGTAFGSPLHF
TGTGCCAGCAGCTTAGGCACCGCCTTTGGTTCACCCCTCCACTTT
>TRBJ2-7|NA|TRBV6-8|NA
CASSGDRYEQYF
TGTGCCAGCAGTGGCGACCGCTACGAGCAGTACTTC
>TRBJ2-2|TRBD1|TRBV18|few
CASSSGQAYTGELFF
TGTGCCAGCTCATCGGGACAGGCCTACACCGGGGAGCTGTTTTTT
>TRBJ1-4|NA|TRBV14|NA
CASSPARGMNEKLFF
TGTGCCAGCAGCCCCGCCCGGGGAATGAATGAAAAACTGTTTTTT
>TRBJ2-1|TRBD2|TRBV6-8|NA
CASSYGRGGHNEQFF
TGTGCCAGCAGTTACGGGCGGGGGGGCCACAATGAGCAGTTCTTC
>TRBJ1-1|TRBD1|TRBV6-7|once
CASSPGTGQTNTEAFF
TGTGCCAGCAGTCCCGGTACGGGACAGACGAACACTGAAGCTTTCTTT
>TRBJ1-2|NA|TRBV6-8|NA
CASSSSGIYGYTF
TGTGCCAGCAGTTCGTCAGGAATCTATGGCTACACCTTC
>TRBJ2-5|NA|TRBV11-3|NA
CASSLEAPEGETQYF
TGTGCCAGCAGCTTAGAGGCACCAGAGGGGGAGACCCAGTACTTC
>TRBJ1-6|TRBD1|TRBV11-3|NA
CASSVTGTGSFYNSPLHF
TGTGCCAGCAGCGTTACCGGGACAGGGAGCTTCTATAATTCACCCCTCCACTTT
>TRBJ1-1|NA|TRBV11-3|NA
CASSLTLTANEAFF
TGTGCCAGCAGCTTAACTCTGACAGCCAATGAAGCTTTCTTT
>TRBJ1-3|NA|TRBV11-3|NA
CASSRSGVGNTIYF
TGTGCCAGCAGCCGATCAGGGGTTGGAAACACCATATATTTT
>TRBJ2-1|TRBD2|TRBV5-1|NA
CASSSIAGDLDEQFF
TGCGCCAGCAGCTCGATAGCGGGGGATCTGGATGAGCAGTTCTTC
>TRBJ2-7|NA|TRBV11-3|NA
CASSRGQESYEQYF
TGTGCCAGCAGCCGCGGGCAGGAGTCCTACGAGCAGTACTTC
>TRBJ2-2|NA|TRBV11-3|NA
CASSGRKQEPNTGELFF
TGTGCCAGCAGCGGCCGAAAACAGGAACCGAACACCGGGGAGCTGTTTTTT
>TRBJ1-6|NA|TRBV6-8|NA
CASSGVIGSPLHF
TGTGCCAGCAGTGGGGTTATCGGTTCACCCCTCCACTTT
>TRBJ1-1|TRBD1|TRBV6-8|NA
CASSVIQGGTEAFF
TGTGCCAGCAGTGTTATACAGGGGGGCACTGAAGCTTTCTTT
>TRBJ2-5|TRBD1|TRBV6-8|once
CAISERPGQGTQAQYF
TGTGCCATCAGCGAAAGACCGGGACAGGGTACCCAGGCCCAGTACTTC
>TRBJ1-1|NA|TRBV25-1|NA
CASSEAPLGNTEAFF
TGTGCCAGCAGTGAAGCCCCCCTTGGGAACACTGAAGCTTTCTTT
>TRBJ2-7|NA|TRBV6-8|NA
CASTKDSSHGGEQYF
TGTGCCAGCACCAAGGACAGTTCCCACGGGGGAGAGCAGTACTTC
>TRBJ2-2|NA|TRBV6-8|NA
CASSYSYRGADTGELFF
TGTGCCAGCAGTTACTCGTATCGGGGTGCGGACACCGGGGAGCTGTTTTTT
>TRBJ1-1|TRBD1|TRBV6-8|NA
CASGRVQGVFTEAFF
TGTGCCAGCGGTAGAGTCCAGGGGGTCTTTACTGAAGCTTTCTTT
>TRBJ1-5|NA|TRBV18|NA
CASSLARAQPQHF
TGTGCCAGCTCCCTGGCCCGTGCTCAGCCCCAGCATTTT
>TRBJ2-7|NA|TRBV6-8|NA
CASRTSGGGSYEQYF
TGTGCCAGCAGAACAAGTGGCGGCGGCTCCTACGAGCAGTACTTC
>TRBJ1-5|NA|TRBV6-7|NA
CASSNDQPQHF
TGTGCCAGCAGTAATGATCAGCCCCAGCATTTT
>TRBJ2-7|NA|TRBV19|once
CASSMYYTYEQYF
TGTGCCAGTAGTATGTACTACACCTACGAGCAGTACTTC
>TRBJ1-2|TRBD1|TRBV5-1|once
CASSLRTGGYGYTF
TGCGCCAGCAGCCTCAGGACAGGGGGGTATGGCTACACCTTC
>TRBJ2-7|TRBD1|TRBV6-8|NA
CASSYGTGIYEQYF
TGTGCCAGCAGTTATGGGACAGGGATTTACGAGCAGTACTTC
>TRBJ1-3|TRBD1|TRBV29-1|NA
CSVAGLTGFGNTIYF
TGCAGCGTTGCTGGGTTGACAGGGTTTGGAAACACCATATATTTT
>TRBJ2-1|TRBD2|TRBV7-1|once
CASSLIDIGLAAPGQFF
TGTGCCAGCAGCTTAATCGACATCGGACTAGCGGCTCCCGGGCAGTTCTTC
>TRBJ1-2|NA|TRBV6-8|few
CASSYSQGNYGYTF
TGTGCCAGCAGTTACTCGCAGGGGAACTATGGCTACACCTTC